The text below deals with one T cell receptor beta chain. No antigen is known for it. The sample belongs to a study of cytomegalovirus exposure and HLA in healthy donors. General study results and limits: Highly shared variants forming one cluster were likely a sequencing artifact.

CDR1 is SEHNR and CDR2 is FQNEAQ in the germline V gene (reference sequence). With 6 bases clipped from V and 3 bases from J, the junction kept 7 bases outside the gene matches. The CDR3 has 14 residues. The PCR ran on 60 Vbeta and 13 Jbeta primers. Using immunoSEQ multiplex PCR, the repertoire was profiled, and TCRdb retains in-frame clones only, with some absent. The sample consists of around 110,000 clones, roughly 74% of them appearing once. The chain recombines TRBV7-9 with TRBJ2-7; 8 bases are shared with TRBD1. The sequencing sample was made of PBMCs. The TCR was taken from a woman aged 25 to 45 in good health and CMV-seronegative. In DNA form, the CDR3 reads TGTGCCAGCAGTAAAGGTGACAGGGGCTACGAGCAGTACTTC. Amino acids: CASSKGDRGYEQYF.